The next 27 T cell receptor beta chains were all read from a single sample in a study of shared clonotypes between healthy human individuals. Sequencing used immunoSEQ multiplex PCR; TCRdb keeps in-frame clones, though not all of them. The sample holds fewer than 700,000 clones, about 95% seen once. The naive CD8 fraction comprised CD45RO-negative cells positively selected for CCR7 and excluded terminally differentiated effector memory CD45RA+ cells. Sequencing input: naive CD8+ T cells sorted from blood. The receptors were sampled from a woman aged 25-40 years in good health.

The count of this clone is one. Other DNA sequences of this sample code for an identical CDR3. The chain employs TRBV27 and TRBJ2-7; 9 positions match TRBD2. Germline CDR1 MNHEY, CDR2 SMNVEV (reference sequence). This CDR3 has 14 residues. Unmatched junction bases numbered 5, after V lost 2 bases and J lost 6 bases. The CDR3: CASSLAGGPTEQYF. The CDR3 coding sequence is TGTGCCAGCAGTTTAGCGGGAGGGCCGACCGAGCAGTACTTC.

The chain joins TRBV27 to TRBJ2-1, with TRBD2 matching over 7 bases. Germline-derived CDR1 and CDR2 are MNHEY and SMNVEV (reference sequence). CDR3 size: 16 residues. The V and J ends lost 5 bases and 2 bases, in that order; junction bases with no gene match: 9. The CDR3 sequence: CASSHQGGRAYNEQFF. The CDR3 coding sequence is TGTGCCAGCAGTCATCAGGGCGGGAGAGCCTACAATGAGCAGTTCTTC.

The chain links TRBV11-2 to TRBJ2-7; unclear D gene. CDR1 and CDR2 (germline): SGHAT, FQNNGV. With 5 bases removed from V and 0 bases from J, the gap between germline ends came to 14 bases. The CDR3 totals 15 residues. In DNA, the CDR3 is TGTGCCAGCAGCCCGGATCGACGTAGCTCCTACGAGCAGTACTTC. It yields the protein CASSPDRRSSYEQYF.

For this clone: Other nucleotide sequences in the sample specify the same CDR3. The chain links TRBV27 to TRBJ2-1, with D possibly being TRBD1 (6 bases). Germline-derived CDR1 and CDR2 are MNHEY and SMNVEV (reference sequence). There are 14 residues in the CDR3. V was pared by 3 bases and J by 6 bases, with 12 bases between. The CDR3 DNA follows: TGTGCCAGCAGTTTCCAGGGGACCATCAATGAGCAGTTCTTC. The encoded protein is CASSFQGTINEQFF.

The V gene is TRBV7-9, the J gene TRBJ1-1; no reliable D call. Germline V lookup: CDR1 SEHNR, CDR2 FQNEAQ (reference sequence). CDR3 length: 14 residues. Deletions cut 1 base from V and 1 base from J, with 7 bases between. The CDR3 DNA is TGTGCCAGCAGCTTAGTCGACGGGAACACTGAAGCTTTCTTT. Protein: CASSLVDGNTEAFF.

This chain links TRBV6-1 with TRBJ2-7; a possible D gene is TRBD2 (5 bases). Germline lookup yields CDR1 MNHNS and CDR2 SASEGT. Trimming removed 8 bases at V and 5 bases at J, with 16 bases between. This CDR3 region has 13 residues. CDR3 in amino acids: CASEAVINNEQYF. In DNA form, the CDR3 reads TGTGCCAGCGAAGCGGTCATCAACAACGAGCAGTACTTC.

This chain joins TRBV5-1 and TRBJ2-7, with 7 positions matching TRBD1. J was trimmed by 2 bases and V by 0 bases; bases with no gene match: 5. The CDR3 runs 15 residues. CDR1 and CDR2 from the germline V gene are SGHRS and YFSETQ. Here the CDR3 reads CASSLGTGPAYEQYF. The CDR3 coding sequence is TGCGCCAGCAGCTTGGGGACAGGTCCGGCCTACGAGCAGTACTTC.

This clone was observed once. At the DNA level, this CDR3 is encoded by other sequences in the same sample as well. The chain has TRBV7-9 and TRBJ2-7, with unresolved D. Per the germline V gene, CDR1 is SEHNR and CDR2 is FQNEAQ (reference sequence). V lost 5 bases and J 2 bases, leaving 7 bases between the germline ends. This CDR3 is built from 12 residues. DNA of the CDR3: TGTGCCAGCAGCCCGACGGCCTACGAGCAGTACTTC. Translation: CASSPTAYEQYF.

This sequence joins TRBV27 and TRBJ1-5, with a weak D call TRBD1 (5 bases). Germline-derived CDR1 and CDR2 are MNHEY and SMNVEV (reference sequence). Trimming pared 3 bases from V and 10 bases from J, leaving 13 bases between. The CDR3 is 13 residues long. Here the CDR3 DNA reads TGTGCCAGCAGTTTCGCGGGGCCGATCCCCCAGCATTTT. It codes for CASSFAGPIPQHF.

As for this clone: In the same sample, other DNA sequences code for this CDR3. The chain links TRBV2 to TRBJ2-7; D is unresolved. The CDR3 sequence is 10 residues long. V shed 7 bases and J shed 4 bases, with 5 bases lying between them. Germline CDR1 is SNHLY and CDR2 is FYNNEI. CDR3 loop: CASTLYEQYF. The CDR3 coding sequence is TGTGCCAGCACCCTATACGAGCAGTACTTC.

V gene TRBV28 combines with J gene TRBJ2-7; D perhaps matches TRBD2 (6 bases). The germline V and J ends were trimmed by 6 bases and 6 bases, with 30 bases remaining between them. The CDR3 is 18 amino acids. Germline V gives CDR1 MDHEN, CDR2 SYDVKM. CDR3 residues: CASRGRRVKGLAGSEQYF. DNA for the CDR3: TGTGCCAGCAGGGGGCGGCGGGTAAAGGGACTTGCGGGGTCCGAGCAGTACTTC.

The chain combines TRBV19 with TRBJ1-2; 8 bases line up with TRBD1. The CDR3 loop spans 14 amino acids. The V gene's germline CDR1 is LNHDA and CDR2 SQIVND (reference sequence). The trim removed 3 bases at V and 6 bases at J, leaving 6 bases unmatched. The CDR3 DNA reads as TGTGCCAGTAGTATGGGGACAGGTCGCGATGGCTACACCTTC. Its protein product is CASSMGTGRDGYTF.

The chain recombines TRBV27 with TRBJ2-7, with D tentatively TRBD2 (6 bases). V was cut by 3 bases and J by 5 bases, with 11 bases left in between. CDR1 is MNHEY, CDR2 SMNVEV, per germline (reference sequence). The CDR3 is made up of 13 amino acids. This CDR3 reads CASSFGGSHEQYF. CDR3 DNA sequence: TGTGCCAGCAGTTTCGGGGGTTCCCACGAGCAGTACTTC.

The chain has TRBV2 and TRBJ2-7; D might be TRBD1 (5 bases). Deletions cut 6 bases from V and 2 bases from J, with 11 bases between. The CDR3 totals 13 residues. The germline gives CDR1 SNHLY, CDR2 FYNNEI. The CDR3 loop is CASRRTRTYEQYF. For the CDR3, the DNA is TGTGCCAGCAGGCGGACACGGACCTACGAGCAGTACTTC.

The CDR3 nucleotides read TGTGCCAGCAGTAACCTCGGAGCCCATCAGCCCCAGCATTTT. Translation gives CASSNLGAHQPQHF. The rearrangement joins TRBV28 to TRBJ1-5, with D unclear. Trimming stripped 5 bases from V and 5 bases from J, with 13 bases between. The CDR3 has 14 residues. Germline V CDR1 and CDR2: MDHEN, SYDVKM.

The V call is TRBV10-3, the J call TRBJ2-7; 11 bases map to TRBD1. This CDR3 has 16 amino acids. Germline loops: CDR1 ENHRY, CDR2 SYGVKD. With V trimmed by 6 bases and J by 7 bases, 14 bases remained unmatched. The CDR3 sequence: CAISPLTARDRGEQYF. The CDR3 DNA reads TGTGCCATCAGCCCTCTGACAGCCCGGGACAGGGGGGAGCAGTACTTC.

In this sample, this clone turned up once. J is TRBJ2-7 and V is TRBV2, with D tentatively TRBD1 (6 bases). From germline, CDR1 is SNHLY and CDR2 FYNNEI. The CDR3 has 13 residues. The V gene lost 5 bases and the J gene lost 2 bases, with 10 bases spanning the gap. The CDR3 DNA sequence: TGTGCCAGCAGTCCCGGACAGACCTACGAGCAGTACTTC. It yields the protein CASSPGQTYEQYF.

The chain is built from TRBV2 and TRBJ2-7; 8 bases fit TRBD2. Germline V CDR1 and CDR2: SNHLY, FYNNEI. CDR3 size: 13 residues. After removal of 6 bases from V and 7 bases from J, the junction contained 8 bases not matched to a gene. CDR3 amino acids: CASRPGTRGEQYF. Here the CDR3 DNA reads TGTGCCAGCAGACCAGGGACTAGAGGAGAGCAGTACTTC.

V is TRBV27 and J is TRBJ2-7; possibly TRBD2 for D (6 bases). V was pared by 3 bases and J by 2 bases, with 8 bases between. This CDR3 is built from 13 residues. The germline gives CDR1 MNHEY, CDR2 SMNVEV (reference sequence). DNA of the CDR3: TGTGCCAGCAGTTTCAGCGGGCCCTACGAGCAGTACTTC. As protein: CASSFSGPYEQYF.

The DNA of the CDR3 is TGTGCCAGCAGCTTGGGTCCCGGGACAAAAGAGACCCAGTACTTC. Its protein product is CASSLGPGTKETQYF. The chain employs TRBV7-6 and TRBJ2-5; a possible D gene is TRBD1 (6 bases). The V gene lost 3 bases and the J gene lost 3 bases, with 14 bases spanning the gap. The germline V gene has CDR1 SGHVS and CDR2 FNYEAQ. CDR3 length: 15 amino acids.

J is TRBJ2-7 and V is TRBV19; tentative D call: TRBD2 (5 bases). With 5 bases removed from V and 0 bases from J, the gap between germline ends came to 8 bases. Germline assignment: CDR1 LNHDA and CDR2 SQIVND (reference sequence). The CDR3 loop spans 13 amino acids. This chain's CDR3 is CASSGGHSYEQYF. The CDR3 region has the DNA TGTGCCAGTAGTGGCGGGCACTCCTACGAGCAGTACTTC.

The genes are TRBV6-1 and TRBJ1-5; no reliable D call. This CDR3 has 15 residues. Between the trimmed V and J ends, which lost 4 bases and 4 bases, there was a span of 14 bases. In germline, CDR1 is MNHNS, CDR2 SASEGT. This chain's CDR3 is CASSGTDGANQPQHF. CDR3 sequence (DNA): TGTGCCAGCAGTGGGACTGATGGAGCAAATCAGCCCCAGCATTTT.

The V and J genes are TRBV28 and TRBJ1-2; D perhaps matches TRBD1 (6 bases). Germline assignment: CDR1 MDHEN and CDR2 SYDVKM. This CDR3 spans 16 amino acids. The germline V and J ends were trimmed by 6 bases and 4 bases, with 21 bases remaining between them. The CDR3 sequence: CASRGFHGQKVYGYTF. Here the CDR3 DNA reads TGTGCCAGCAGGGGGTTCCACGGACAGAAAGTCTATGGCTACACCTTC.

The V and J genes are TRBV5-6 and TRBJ2-7; TRBD1 aligns across 9 bases. Germline CDR1 reads SGHDT; CDR2 reads YYEEEE. The CDR3 runs to 16 residues. V gave up 0 bases and J gave up 6 bases; unmatched junction bases: 10. CDR3 bases: TGTGCCAGCAGCTTGGGGTTGGAGACAGGGGGGGCCGAGCAGTACTTC. Protein product: CASSLGLETGGAEQYF.

The gene calls are TRBV19 and TRBJ1-4; D perhaps matches TRBD1 (5 bases). The germline V gene encodes CDR1 LNHDA and CDR2 SQIVND (reference sequence). V lost 6 bases, J lost 4 bases, and 15 bases lay in between. The CDR3 runs 15 residues. The CDR3 coding sequence is TGTGCCAGTAGCCCGTCTGGGGGTGGTAATGAAAAACTGTTTTTT. Residues: CASSPSGGGNEKLFF.

The gene calls are TRBV7-9 and TRBJ2-3; D unclear. V was pared by 5 bases and J by 6 bases, with 6 bases between. Germline V gene sequence: CDR1 SEHNR, CDR2 FQNEAQ (reference sequence). The CDR3 is made up of 11 amino acids. The CDR3: CASSPTDTQYF. The DNA of the CDR3 is TGTGCCAGCAGCCCGACGGATACGCAGTATTTT.

This chain connects TRBV7-9 to TRBJ2-7; 11 bases line up with TRBD2. The ends lost 7 bases at V and 3 bases at J; junction bases unmatched: 14. Looked up from germline, CDR1 is SEHNR and CDR2 is FQNEAQ (reference sequence). The CDR3 loop spans 17 amino acids. The CDR3 DNA sequence: TGTGCCAGCACCTATTCGGGACTAGCGGCCTCCGGCTACGAGCAGTACTTC. Protein sequence: CASTYSGLAASGYEQYF. Full variable domain (remainder filled in from reference TRBV7-9 and TRBJ2-7): DTGVSQNPRHKITKRGQNVTFRCDPISEHNRLYWYRQTLGQGPEFLTYFQNEAQLEKSRLLSDRFSAERPKGSFSTLEIQRTEQGDSAMYLCASTYSGLAASGYEQYFGPGTRLTVT.